A selection of T cell receptor beta chains follows, all from one sample in a study of blood T cell repertoires in COVID-19. Clones were sequenced by immunoSEQ multiplex PCR, and TCRdb holds only the in-frame ones, with some missing. The sample contains 150,000 to 200,000 clones, around 81% of which appear only once. The sample consisted of peripheral blood. Receptors originate from a woman aged 80 or over with COVID-19, enrolled during active disease. Each CDR3 is given with its conserved first and last residue. Each record gives: V gene, J gene, clone size, D gene, CDR3 protein, CDR3 DNA. D genes are given only for firm matches. Clone size is not always given. Where it is, it says once, few, many or a class for expanded clones.

v_gene: TRBV25-1; j_gene: TRBJ2-5; abundance: NA; d_gene: NA; CDR3aa: CASSEWRGAETQYF; CDR3nt: TGTGCCAGCAGCGAATGGAGGGGAGCAGAGACCCAGTACTTC
v_gene: TRBV27; j_gene: TRBJ2-7; abundance: NA; d_gene: NA; CDR3aa: CASSPRDTSYEQYF; CDR3nt: TGTGCCAGCAGCCCCCGGGACACCTCCTACGAGCAGTACTTC
v_gene: TRBV4-1; j_gene: TRBJ1-1; abundance: NA; d_gene: NA; CDR3aa: CASSRQQANTEAFF; CDR3nt: TGCGCCAGCAGCCGCCAACAGGCTAACACTGAAGCTTTCTTT
v_gene: TRBV7-9; j_gene: TRBJ2-1; abundance: NA; d_gene: TRBD1; CDR3aa: CASSETGASSYNEQFF; CDR3nt: TGTGCCAGCAGCGAGACAGGGGCCAGCTCCTACAATGAGCAGTTCTTC
v_gene: TRBV7-2; j_gene: TRBJ2-7; abundance: NA; d_gene: NA; CDR3aa: CASSLGITGTVYEQYF; CDR3nt: TGTGCCAGCAGCTTAGGGATAACAGGGACGGTCTACGAGCAGTACTTC
v_gene: TRBV11-2; j_gene: TRBJ1-2; abundance: few; d_gene: NA; CDR3aa: CASSLTPVWQGDGYTF; CDR3nt: TGTGCCAGCAGCTTAACCCCTGTGTGGCAGGGTGATGGCTACACCTTC
v_gene: TRBV11-3; j_gene: TRBJ1-2; abundance: NA; d_gene: NA; CDR3aa: CASSLNEYQGSGYTF; CDR3nt: TGTGCCAGCAGCCTAAACGAGTACCAGGGTAGCGGCTACACCTTC
v_gene: TRBV20-1; j_gene: TRBJ2-5; abundance: NA; d_gene: TRBD1; CDR3aa: CSASVSRGETQYF; CDR3nt: TGCAGTGCTAGTGTTAGCAGGGGGGAGACCCAGTACTTC
v_gene: TRBV5-1; j_gene: TRBJ2-3; abundance: NA; d_gene: NA; CDR3aa: CASSLEGRGSSTDTQYF; CDR3nt: TGCGCCAGCAGCTTGGAGGGCCGGGGGTCCTCCACAGATACGCAGTATTTT
v_gene: TRBV9; j_gene: TRBJ1-6; abundance: NA; d_gene: NA; CDR3aa: CASSVEAGPSSYNSPLHF; CDR3nt: TGTGCCAGCAGCGTAGAGGCAGGGCCGAGCTCCTATAATTCACCCCTCCACTTT
v_gene: TRBV2; j_gene: TRBJ1-3; abundance: NA; d_gene: TRBD1; CDR3aa: CASSRDRGLSGNTIYF; CDR3nt: TGTGCCAGCAGTAGGGACAGGGGGCTGTCTGGAAACACCATATATTTT
v_gene: TRBV7-2; j_gene: TRBJ2-1; abundance: NA; d_gene: NA; CDR3aa: CASSYSSASYNEQFF; CDR3nt: TGTGCCAGCAGCTACTCTAGCGCCTCCTACAATGAGCAGTTCTTC
v_gene: TRBV19; j_gene: TRBJ1-4; abundance: NA; d_gene: NA; CDR3aa: CASTARGVGEKLFF; CDR3nt: TGTGCCAGTACCGCCCGGGGAGTGGGAGAAAAACTGTTTTTT
v_gene: TRBV3-1/TRBV3-2; j_gene: TRBJ2-1; abundance: NA; d_gene: NA; CDR3aa: CASSQDGQASSYNEQFF; CDR3nt: TGTGCCAGCAGCCAAGATGGGCAGGCAAGCTCCTACAATGAGCAGTTCTTC
v_gene: TRBV7-2; j_gene: TRBJ2-7; abundance: NA; d_gene: TRBD2; CDR3aa: CASSLGGSGGAIYEQYF; CDR3nt: TGTGCCAGCAGCTTAGGCGGTAGCGGGGGGGCCATTTACGAGCAGTACTTC
v_gene: TRBV20-1; j_gene: TRBJ2-7; abundance: NA; d_gene: NA; CDR3aa: CSASGGGGGASSYEQYF; CDR3nt: TGCAGTGCTAGTGGGGGTGGGGGCGGAGCTAGTTCTTACGAGCAGTACTTC
v_gene: TRBV7-9; j_gene: TRBJ1-2; abundance: NA; d_gene: NA; CDR3aa: CASGGGDGYGYTF; CDR3nt: TGTGCCAGCGGGGGAGGGGATGGCTATGGCTACACCTTC
v_gene: TRBV18; j_gene: TRBJ2-7; abundance: NA; d_gene: NA; CDR3aa: CASSPPPGGHEQYF; CDR3nt: TGTGCCAGCTCACCCCCCCCCGGGGGGCACGAGCAGTACTTC
v_gene: TRBV11-3; j_gene: TRBJ2-6; abundance: NA; d_gene: NA; CDR3aa: CASSLEYAPRGFSGANVLTF; CDR3nt: TGTGCCAGCAGCTTAGAGTATGCCCCCCGAGGATTTTCTGGGGCCAACGTCCTGACTTTC
v_gene: TRBV29-1; j_gene: TRBJ2-3; abundance: NA; d_gene: NA; CDR3aa: CSVLTDNTDTQYF; CDR3nt: TGCAGCGTTTTAACAGATAACACAGATACGCAGTATTTT
v_gene: TRBV2; j_gene: TRBJ2-3; abundance: NA; d_gene: NA; CDR3aa: CASSGRAGTGGADTQYF; CDR3nt: TGTGCCAGCAGTGGGAGGGCCGGGACTGGCGGCGCAGATACGCAGTATTTT
v_gene: TRBV3-1/TRBV3-2; j_gene: TRBJ1-1; abundance: NA; d_gene: TRBD1; CDR3aa: CASSHRGIGTEAFF; CDR3nt: TGTGCCAGCAGCCACAGGGGGATCGGGACTGAAGCTTTCTTT
v_gene: TRBV9; j_gene: TRBJ2-6; abundance: NA; d_gene: TRBD1; CDR3aa: CASSVDRGVSGANVLTF; CDR3nt: TGTGCCAGCAGCGTTGACAGGGGGGTTTCTGGGGCCAACGTCCTGACTTTC
v_gene: TRBV5-4; j_gene: TRBJ1-2; abundance: NA; d_gene: NA; CDR3aa: CASSLKTGLALRYTF; CDR3nt: TGTGCCAGCAGCTTGAAGACAGGCCTAGCCCTCCGCTACACCTTC
v_gene: TRBV13; j_gene: TRBJ2-7; abundance: NA; d_gene: NA; CDR3aa: CASSWTRYEQYF; CDR3nt: TGTGCCAGCAGCTGGACTCGCTACGAGCAGTACTTC
v_gene: TRBV4-1; j_gene: TRBJ1-5; abundance: NA; d_gene: NA; CDR3aa: CASSPLGGVGQPQHF; CDR3nt: TGCGCCAGCAGCCCTCTTGGAGGGGTGGGTCAGCCCCAGCATTTT
v_gene: TRBV28; j_gene: TRBJ2-1; abundance: NA; d_gene: TRBD2; CDR3aa: CASRLAGGSYNEQFF; CDR3nt: TGTGCCAGCAGACTAGCGGGAGGATCCTACAATGAGCAGTTCTTC
v_gene: TRBV28; j_gene: TRBJ1-2; abundance: NA; d_gene: NA; CDR3aa: CASSLSGGLGYTF; CDR3nt: TGTGCCAGCAGTTTATCTGGGGGCTTGGGCTACACCTTC
v_gene: TRBV28; j_gene: TRBJ2-1; abundance: NA; d_gene: NA; CDR3aa: CASSPIGGGRDNEQFF; CDR3nt: TGTGCCAGCAGTCCCATCGGGGGCGGGAGAGACAATGAGCAGTTCTTC
v_gene: TRBV5-4; j_gene: TRBJ1-1; abundance: NA; d_gene: TRBD1; CDR3aa: CASSTPDRGNTEAFF; CDR3nt: TGTGCCAGCAGCACTCCGGACAGGGGAAACACTGAAGCTTTCTTT
v_gene: TRBV6-1; j_gene: TRBJ2-7; abundance: NA; d_gene: TRBD1; CDR3aa: CASSETGGFAEQYF; CDR3nt: TGTGCCAGCAGTGAGACAGGGGGTTTTGCCGAGCAGTACTTC
v_gene: TRBV2; j_gene: TRBJ1-3; abundance: NA; d_gene: TRBD1; CDR3aa: CASSKQGAQGNTIYF; CDR3nt: TGTGCCAGCAGTAAACAGGGGGCTCAAGGAAACACCATATATTTT
v_gene: TRBV4-2; j_gene: TRBJ1-3; abundance: NA; d_gene: TRBD1; CDR3aa: CASSQGRQGRGNRNTIYF; CDR3nt: TGTGCCAGCAGCCAGGGACGACAGGGGCGCGGTAATAGAAACACCATATATTTT
v_gene: TRBV4-2; j_gene: TRBJ2-6; abundance: NA; d_gene: TRBD2; CDR3aa: CASSQRGRVAGPSSGANVLTF; CDR3nt: TGTGCCAGCAGCCAACGCGGGAGGGTAGCGGGTCCTAGCTCTGGGGCCAACGTCCTGACTTTC
v_gene: TRBV27; j_gene: TRBJ2-1; abundance: NA; d_gene: NA; CDR3aa: CASSSLGSEQFF; CDR3nt: TGTGCCAGCAGTTCTCTAGGAAGTGAGCAGTTCTTC
v_gene: TRBV24-1; j_gene: TRBJ2-1; abundance: once; d_gene: TRBD2; CDR3aa: CATSDRAGGPYNEQFF; CDR3nt: TGTGCCACCAGTGACCGAGCGGGAGGTCCCTACAATGAGCAGTTCTTC
v_gene: TRBV9; j_gene: TRBJ1-2; abundance: NA; d_gene: NA; CDR3aa: CASSVGHPSFGYTF; CDR3nt: TGTGCCAGTTCGGTGGGCCACCCCTCTTTTGGCTACACCTTC
v_gene: TRBV2; j_gene: TRBJ1-4; abundance: NA; d_gene: TRBD1; CDR3aa: CASSRDSILSHEKLFF; CDR3nt: TGTGCCAGCAGCCGGGACAGTATCTTATCCCATGAAAAACTGTTTTTT
v_gene: TRBV6-5; j_gene: TRBJ2-5; abundance: NA; d_gene: TRBD2; CDR3aa: CASTKLAGDRETQYF; CDR3nt: TGTGCCAGCACAAAACTAGCGGGAGATCGTGAGACCCAGTACTTC
v_gene: TRBV4-3; j_gene: TRBJ2-2; abundance: NA; d_gene: NA; CDR3aa: CASSLDWRNSWGGELFF; CDR3nt: TGCGCCAGCAGCCTAGATTGGAGGAACAGCTGGGGCGGGGAGCTGTTTTTT
v_gene: TRBV5-6; j_gene: TRBJ1-6; abundance: NA; d_gene: NA; CDR3aa: CASSREMGSPLHF; CDR3nt: TGTGCCAGCAGCCGGGAGATGGGTTCACCCCTCCACTTT
v_gene: TRBV5-5; j_gene: TRBJ1-6; abundance: NA; d_gene: NA; CDR3aa: CASSLVVGKSPLHF; CDR3nt: TGTGCCAGCAGCTTGGTGGTCGGGAAGTCACCCCTCCACTTT
v_gene: TRBV7-9; j_gene: TRBJ1-1; abundance: NA; d_gene: TRBD1; CDR3aa: CASSPWTGRTEAFF; CDR3nt: TGTGCCAGCAGCCCATGGACAGGGAGGACTGAAGCTTTCTTT
v_gene: TRBV30; j_gene: TRBJ1-2; abundance: NA; d_gene: NA; CDR3aa: CAWSVQGVSYGYTF; CDR3nt: TGTGCCTGGAGTGTACAAGGGGTGAGCTATGGCTACACCTTC
v_gene: TRBV5-6; j_gene: TRBJ2-1; abundance: once; d_gene: TRBD2; CDR3aa: CASSERETPYNEQFF; CDR3nt: TGTGCCAGCAGCGAGCGGGAGACGCCCTACAATGAGCAGTTCTTC
v_gene: TRBV7-9; j_gene: TRBJ2-1; abundance: NA; d_gene: TRBD2; CDR3aa: CASSRGGARYNEQFF; CDR3nt: TGTGCCAGCAGCCGCGGGGGGGCCAGATACAATGAGCAGTTCTTC
v_gene: TRBV19; j_gene: TRBJ1-4; abundance: NA; d_gene: TRBD1; CDR3aa: CASRGDRSEKLFF; CDR3nt: TGTGCCAGTAGAGGGGACAGGTCTGAAAAACTGTTTTTT
v_gene: TRBV5-1; j_gene: TRBJ2-5; abundance: NA; d_gene: TRBD2; CDR3aa: CATSGGLAGEETQYF; CDR3nt: TGCGCAACCAGCGGGGGACTAGCGGGAGAAGAGACCCAGTACTTC
v_gene: TRBV15; j_gene: TRBJ2-5; abundance: once; d_gene: TRBD1; CDR3aa: CATSGQGDGTQYF; CDR3nt: TGTGCCACCAGCGGACAGGGGGACGGGACCCAGTACTTC
v_gene: TRBV10-3; j_gene: TRBJ2-7; abundance: NA; d_gene: NA; CDR3aa: CAINRGGYEQYF; CDR3nt: TGTGCCATCAACAGGGGAGGCTACGAGCAGTACTTC
v_gene: TRBV6-5; j_gene: TRBJ1-2; abundance: NA; d_gene: TRBD1; CDR3aa: CASSPRTGSGMGYTF; CDR3nt: TGTGCCAGCAGTCCACGGACAGGGAGTGGGATGGGCTACACCTTC
v_gene: TRBV6-6; j_gene: TRBJ1-1; abundance: NA; d_gene: NA; CDR3aa: CASSYLANTEAFF; CDR3nt: TGTGCCAGCAGTTACCTGGCGAACACTGAAGCTTTCTTT
v_gene: TRBV6-2/TRBV6-3; j_gene: TRBJ2-1; abundance: once; d_gene: TRBD2; CDR3aa: CASSAGLAVQFF; CDR3nt: TGTGCCAGCAGCGCCGGGCTAGCGGTTCAGTTCTTC
v_gene: TRBV11-3; j_gene: TRBJ1-1; abundance: NA; d_gene: TRBD1; CDR3aa: CASSLMGATGVAAFF; CDR3nt: TGTGCCAGCAGCTTAATGGGAGCCACAGGGGTTGCGGCTTTCTTT
v_gene: TRBV6-6; j_gene: TRBJ2-1; abundance: NA; d_gene: TRBD2; CDR3aa: CASTQGLLSYNEQFF; CDR3nt: TGTGCCAGCACTCAGGGACTACTCTCCTACAATGAGCAGTTCTTC
v_gene: TRBV5-1; j_gene: TRBJ2-2; abundance: NA; d_gene: NA; CDR3aa: CASSLSLAILNTGELFF; CDR3nt: TGCGCCAGCAGCTTGTCTCTAGCCATCTTGAACACCGGGGAGCTGTTTTTT
v_gene: TRBV7-2; j_gene: TRBJ2-1; abundance: NA; d_gene: TRBD1; CDR3aa: CASSPDRARQFF; CDR3nt: TGTGCCAGCAGCCCCGACAGGGCGAGGCAGTTCTTC
v_gene: TRBV4-1; j_gene: TRBJ2-1; abundance: NA; d_gene: NA; CDR3aa: CASSQGQHNEQFF; CDR3nt: TGCGCCAGCAGCCAAGGACAGCACAATGAGCAGTTCTTC
v_gene: TRBV4-3; j_gene: TRBJ2-6; abundance: few; d_gene: NA; CDR3aa: CASSQDGQQSRSGANVLTF; CDR3nt: TGCGCCAGCAGCCAAGATGGACAGCAATCCCGCTCTGGGGCCAACGTCCTGACTTTC